These T cell receptor beta chains were read from a single sample in a study of long-term antiretroviral therapy in people with HIV. Sequencing was performed with immunoSEQ multiplex PCR; in TCRdb, only in-frame clones are kept and a portion is missing. The table has around 16,000 clones, around 85% seen once. The sequenced sample was unsorted PBMCs, obtained around 1.3 years before starting antiretroviral therapy. All receptors come from a man aged 25 to 40 with HIV. The CDR3 runs from the conserved cysteine through the conserved F or W. The order of the fields is J gene, D gene, V gene, clone size, CDR3 DNA, CDR3 protein. D genes are given only for firm matches. Size is stated for part of the rows, as once, few or many counts, or as a class when the clone is expanded.

>TRBJ2-5|.|TRBV4-2|.
TGTGCCAGCAGCCAAGCTGCTGGGGACCAAGAGACCCAGTACTTC
CASSQAAGDQETQYF
>TRBJ2-1|.|TRBV10-3|.
TGTGCCATCTCAGGGGAGGCAGAGGGAGGGGGTTACAATGAGCAGTTCTTC
CAISGEAEGGGYNEQFF
>TRBJ2-3|.|TRBV28|.
TGTGCCAGCAGTTTTTCAGGGTTTAGAGATACGCAGTATTTT
CASSFSGFRDTQYF
>TRBJ2-3|.|TRBV2|.
TGTGCCACCCAGGGAGAATCTAGCACAGATACGCAGTATTTT
CATQGESSTDTQYF
>TRBJ2-7|.|TRBV7-2|.
TGTGCCAGCAGCGCCCAGTGGGGGGGGCCCTACGAGCAGTACTTC
CASSAQWGGPYEQYF
>TRBJ2-7|.|TRBV5-4|once
TGCGCCAGCAGCCAAAACCCCGGGACAAGCTACGAGCAGTACTTC
CASSQNPGTSYEQYF
>TRBJ2-5|TRBD1|TRBV18|.
TGTGCCAGCTCACCGGGACAGGGGGTTTATCAAGAGACCCAGTACTTC
CASSPGQGVYQETQYF
>TRBJ2-7|.|TRBV5-4|few
TGCCAGCTCGGATCGGTGTACTCCTACGAGCAGTACTTC
CQLGSVYSYEQYF
>TRBJ2-2|TRBD2|TRBV5-1|.
TGCGCCAGCAGCTTGGCCGGGGGGTCCGGGGAGCTGTTTTTT
CASSLAGGSGELFF
>TRBJ2-5|.|TRBV30|.
TGTGCCTGTACCGGAGGGGGGGAGACCCAGTACTTC
CACTGGGETQYF
>TRBJ2-7|.|TRBV6-5|.
TGTGCCAGCAGTTTGGATGGGGGCGAGCAGTACTTC
CASSLDGGEQYF
>TRBJ2-1|TRBD2|TRBV5-4|.
TGTGCCAGCAGTTACGAGCGGGACTATTACAATGAGCAGTTCTTC
CASSYERDYYNEQFF
>TRBJ2-7|.|TRBV28|large
TGTGCCAGCAGCGACCTCATGGGGGAGGTCAAGCCCTACGAGCAGTACTTC
CASSDLMGEVKPYEQYF
>TRBJ1-2|.|TRBV11-2|.
TGTGCCAGCAGTCTCGGGATTCCCGGGAGCTACACCTTC
CASSLGIPGSYTF
>TRBJ2-7|.|TRBV11-2|.
TGTGCCAGCAGCTCACTGACACTTAGCTCCTACGAGCAGTACTTC
CASSSLTLSSYEQYF
>TRBJ2-1|.|TRBV7-9|.
TGTGCCAGCAGCCCGAGGGGGGGGGCCGTAGTTGAGCAGTTCTTC
CASSPRGGAVVEQFF
>TRBJ2-1|.|TRBV7-3|.
TGTGCCAGCAGCCCAAGTCGGGGGAGCTACAATGAGCAGTTCTTC
CASSPSRGSYNEQFF
>TRBJ1-2|.|TRBV6-5|.
TGTGCCAGCAGTTATGTCGGGGGGCAATATGGCTACACCTTC
CASSYVGGQYGYTF
>TRBJ1-1|.|TRBV4-1|.
TGCGCCAGCAGCCAAGATCCATTTATGAACACTGAAGCTTTCTTT
CASSQDPFMNTEAFF
>TRBJ2-5|TRBD2|TRBV4-3|once
TGCGCCAGCAGCCGGGGACTAGCGGGAGGACAAGAGACCCAGTACTTC
CASSRGLAGGQETQYF
>TRBJ1-2|TRBD1|TRBV6-1|.
TGTGCCAGCAGTGTAGCAATTGGGACAGGCCCTAACTATGGCTACACCTTC
CASSVAIGTGPNYGYTF
>TRBJ2-7|.|TRBV28|.
TGTGCCAGCAGAGCCGGGACGACTAGGAACTACGAGCAGTACTTC
CASRAGTTRNYEQYF
>TRBJ1-2|.|TRBV27|.
TGTGCCAGCAGTTTAGGGGTTCGCGGGGACTATGGCTACACCTTC
CASSLGVRGDYGYTF
>TRBJ2-7|TRBD2|TRBV27|.
TGTGCCAGCAGGCCCCTTCTAGCGGGAACCTACGAGCAGTACTTC
CASRPLLAGTYEQYF
>TRBJ2-2|TRBD1|TRBV19|.
TGTGCCAGTAGTATAAGGGGGCGGGTGAACACCGGGGAGCTGTTTTTT
CASSIRGRVNTGELFF
>TRBJ1-2|.|TRBV6-1|.
TGTGCCAGCAGTGTGAACTCGAACTATGGCTACACCTTC
CASSVNSNYGYTF
>TRBJ1-1|.|TRBV7-2|once
TGTGCCAGCAGCTCCCCGGACTTAAACACTGAAGCTTTCTTT
CASSSPDLNTEAFF
>TRBJ2-3|.|TRBV6-1|few
TGTGCCAGCAGTGACATGATCGATTTATATACGCAGTATTTT
CASSDMIDLYTQYF
>TRBJ2-7|.|TRBV10-2|.
TGCGCCAGCAGTGATGGTGGGTTCTCCTACGAGCAGTACTTC
CASSDGGFSYEQYF
>TRBJ1-2|TRBD1|TRBV19|few
TGTGCCAGTACCGAGACAGGGGTCTATGGCTACACCTTC
CASTETGVYGYTF
>TRBJ2-7|TRBD1|TRBV10-1|.
TGCGCCAGCAGTACAGGGGTCTACGAGCAGTACTTC
CASSTGVYEQYF
>TRBJ2-3|.|TRBV15|.
TGTGCCACCAGCAGACTCACGGGCACAGATACGCAGTATTTT
CATSRLTGTDTQYF
>TRBJ2-7|.|TRBV11-2|.
TGTGCCAGCAGCTTAGATACAGGGAGCTCCTACGAGCAGTACTTC
CASSLDTGSSYEQYF
>TRBJ1-1|.|TRBV27|.
TGTGCCAGCAGGTCGGTTAATCCCCCCCGAAACACTGAAGCTTTCTTT
CASRSVNPPRNTEAFF
>TRBJ2-3|.|TRBV27|.
TGTGCCAGCAGTTTATCGAACCCTAGCTTTAATACGCAGTATTTT
CASSLSNPSFNTQYF
>TRBJ2-6|.|TRBV11-3|once
TGTGCCAGCAGCATATCTCGACAAAGTCGGGCCAACGTCCTGACTTTC
CASSISRQSRANVLTF
>TRBJ2-2|TRBD2|TRBV2|.
TGTGCCAGGGGGACTAGCGCAAACACCGGGGAGCTGTTTTTT
CARGTSANTGELFF
>TRBJ2-7|TRBD2|TRBV5-5|.
TGTGCCAGCAGCTTGGGGGGACTAGCGGGAGGTTTGTACTTC
CASSLGGLAGGLYF
>TRBJ2-7|TRBD2|TRBV29-1|.
TGCAGCGTTGAAGGCGCGCGGGAGGGCCTCAACGAGCAGTACTTC
CSVEGAREGLNEQYF
>TRBJ1-2|.|TRBV7-9|.
TGTGCCAGCAGCTTATACGGCGAAGCTAACTATGGCTACACCTTC
CASSLYGEANYGYTF